One sample yielded the 23 T cell receptor beta chains listed below, sequenced in a study of cytotoxic CD8 clonotypes in ibrutinib-treated CLL. Profiling relied on immunoSEQ multiplex PCR, and the TCRdb table lists in-frame clones only, not all of them. The data show about 310,000 clones, with around four fifths seen just once and roughly 6.3% held by the top ten. Sequenced material: PBMCs, taken before ibrutinib treatment. The receptors shown here come from a human donor with chronic lymphocytic leukemia.

The CDR3 sequence: CASSLFGTSSYNEQFF. As DNA, the CDR3 is TGCGCCAGCAGCTTGTTCGGGACTAGCTCCTACAATGAGCAGTTCTTC. The chain uses TRBV5-1 and TRBJ2-1; 8 nucleotides match TRBD2. Germline values: CDR1 SGHRS, CDR2 YFSETQ. The V gene end was trimmed by 1 base and the J gene end by 0 bases; junction bases not matched to a gene: 3. This CDR3 has 16 residues. Together with reference TRBV5-1 and TRBJ2-1, the CDR3 gives the full variable domain: KAGVTQTPRYLIKTRGQQVTLSCSPISGHRSVSWYQQTPGQGLQFLFEYFSETQRNKGNFPGRFSGRQFSNSRSEMNVSTLELGDSALYLCASSLFGTSSYNEQFFGPGTRLTVL.

This clone was counted a few times. V usage is TRBV27 and J usage is TRBJ2-7; no firm D call. The CDR3 consists of 11 residues. V was trimmed by 5 bases and J by 3 bases, leaving 5 bases between them. Germline V gene data show CDR1 as MNHEY and CDR2 as SMNVEV (reference sequence). CDR3 bases: TGTGCCAGCAGTCACAACTACGAGCAGTACTTC. Amino acid sequence: CASSHNYEQYF.

Only a few counts were recorded for this clone. The chain links TRBV6-5 to TRBJ2-1, with D possibly matching TRBD1 (6 bases). The CDR3 covers 15 residues. V was pared by 9 bases and J by 8 bases, with 23 bases between. Germline V CDR1 and CDR2: MNHEY, SVGAGI. In nucleotides, the CDR3 is TGTGCCAGTAGGGGGTTTGGGGTGGGAGTCGATGAGCAGTTCTTC. Translation gives CASRGFGVGVDEQFF.

This rearrangement joins TRBV30 to TRBJ1-2; 7 positions match TRBD1. This CDR3 is built from 12 residues. Germline assignment: CDR1 GTSNPN and CDR2 SVGIG (reference sequence). Germline trimming cut 4 bases from V and 6 bases from J; bases unmatched to any gene: 5. The CDR3 loop reads CAWNRDSHGYTF. CDR3 DNA sequence: TGTGCCTGGAATCGGGACAGCCATGGCTACACCTTC.

CDR3 DNA sequence: TGTGCCAGCAGTTTATCCGCCCCAGCTAGCACAGATACGCAGTATTTT. Amino acids: CASSLSAPASTDTQYF. The rearrangement joins TRBV27 to TRBJ2-3; D remains unclear. V lost 0 bases to trimming and J lost 0 bases, with 10 bases between them. CDR1 is MNHEY, CDR2 SMNVEV, per germline (reference sequence). The CDR3 has 16 amino acids.

The chain is built from TRBV15 and TRBJ2-7; 10 positions agree with TRBD2. Looked up from germline, CDR1 is LNHNV and CDR2 is YYDKDF (reference sequence). Trimming took 5 bases from V and 0 from J; bases not matched to a gene: 10. The CDR3 length is 17 residues. CDR3 amino acids: CATSPFGTSDYSYEQYF. For the CDR3, the DNA is TGTGCCACCAGCCCGTTCGGGACTAGCGATTACTCCTACGAGCAGTACTTC.

The rearrangement links TRBV28 to TRBJ2-5, with 7 bases matching TRBD1. Looked up from germline, CDR1 is MDHEN and CDR2 is SYDVKM. V shed 7 bases and J 0 bases; nucleotides not matched to a gene: 5. This CDR3 spans 14 amino acids. CDR3 sequence: CASTSGTDQETQYF. The CDR3 DNA reads TGTGCCAGCACCTCGGGGACAGACCAAGAGACCCAGTACTTC.

The chain has TRBV12-2 and TRBJ1-4; TRBD1 reflects the table's D call only, with no check against the DNA. TRBV12-2 is assigned pseudogene status. The CDR3 sequence is 22 residues long. CDR3 coding DNA: TGTGCAAGTCTCGAATCTAAGTCCCCGGACAGGGCCCTACCTGCAACTAATGAAAAACTGTTTTTT. Amino acid sequence: CASLESKSPDRALPATNEKLFF.

V usage is TRBV5-4 and J usage is TRBJ2-7; unclear D gene. The ends were cut back, 2 bases at V and 5 bases at J, with 11 bases in the middle. CDR1 is SGHNT and CDR2 is YYREEE in the germline V gene (reference sequence). The CDR3 totals 13 residues. CDR3 DNA sequence: TGTGCCAGCAGCTTTGCCTCACGCAACGAGCAGTACTTC. This translates into CASSFASRNEQYF.

This clone appeared a few times. This chain uses TRBV5-6 with TRBJ1-5; TRBD1 matches at 7 bases. Germline V gene sequence: CDR1 SGHDT, CDR2 YYEEEE. Germline trimming cut 3 bases from V and 3 bases from J; bases unmatched to any gene: 3. The CDR3 loop spans 14 amino acids. CDR3 coding DNA: TGTGCCAGCAGCTCAGGACAGGCCAATCAGCCCCAGCATTTT. Translation: CASSSGQANQPQHF.

This clone came up many times. The rearrangement uses TRBV2 and TRBJ1-5; D perhaps matches TRBD1 (5 bases). Germline V lookup: CDR1 SNHLY, CDR2 FYNNEI. The CDR3 is made up of 13 amino acids. V was shortened by 6 bases and J by 7 bases, with 13 bases between the two germline ends. The CDR3 sequence is CASRETGSQPQHF. The CDR3, as DNA: TGTGCCAGCAGAGAAACAGGTTCACAGCCCCAGCATTTT.

The gene calls are TRBV5-6 and TRBJ2-1, with 10 bases matching TRBD2. The CDR3 runs 15 residues. Trimming took 2 bases from V and 8 from J; bases not matched to a gene: 7. Germline CDR1 is SGHDT and CDR2 is YYEEEE. CDR3 in DNA: TGTGCCAGCAGCTTTCTAGCGGGAGAGTACGATGAGCAGTTCTTC. Encoded protein: CASSFLAGEYDEQFF.

The table lists this clone with a count of one. V usage is TRBV30 and J usage is TRBJ2-2; TRBD2 aligns across 9 bases. CDR1 is GTSNPN and CDR2 is SVGIG in the germline V gene (reference sequence). V lost 6 bases to trimming and J lost 4 bases; unmatched junction nucleotides: 6. This CDR3 comprises 14 residues. The CDR3: CACHSGSSTGELFF. The CDR3 bases are TGTGCCTGTCATAGCGGGAGCTCCACCGGGGAGCTGTTTTTT. Combining the CDR3 with reference TRBV30 and TRBJ2-2 gives the whole variable domain SQTIHQWPATLVQPVGSPLSLECTVEGTSNPNLYWYRQAAGRGLQLLFYSVGIGQISSEVPQNLSASRPQDRQFILSSKKLLLSDSGFYLCACHSGSSTGELFFGEGSRLTVL.

The chain is built from TRBV7-8 and TRBJ2-1; 9 nucleotides agree with TRBD2. Germline loops: CDR1 SGHVS, CDR2 FQNEAQ. This CDR3 spans 16 amino acids. Trimming at V came to 1 base and at J to 7 bases, leaving 8 bases not matched to a gene. This CDR3 reads CASSLDGGRGVNEQFF. In nucleotides, the CDR3 is TGTGCCAGCAGCTTAGACGGCGGGAGGGGGGTAAATGAGCAGTTCTTC.

The gene calls are TRBV27 and TRBJ2-5; TRBD2 is a possible D gene (6 bases). The CDR3 sequence is 15 residues long. V was clipped by 5 bases and J by 2 bases, with 15 bases between them. Germline CDR1 is MNHEY and CDR2 is SMNVEV (reference sequence). CDR3 in DNA: TGTGCCAGCAGTCCAGCCCAACGGGGGCAAGAGACCCAGTACTTC. Its protein is CASSPAQRGQETQYF.

The rearrangement joins TRBV19 to TRBJ1-5; 9 nucleotides agree with TRBD1. The CDR3 has 16 residues. V was clipped by 4 bases and J by 5 bases; unmatched bases: 9. Germline CDR1 and CDR2: LNHDA and SQIVND (reference sequence). The DNA of the CDR3 is TGTGCCAGTAGTACCCTCCCTACAGGGGGCTATCAGCCCCAGCATTTT. Translating gives CASSTLPTGGYQPQHF.

This chain links TRBV19 with TRBJ2-2, with D possibly being TRBD2 (6 bases). With 5 bases removed from V and 0 bases from J, the gap between germline ends came to 10 bases. This CDR3 has 15 amino acids. Germline-derived CDR1 and CDR2 are LNHDA and SQIVND (reference sequence). The CDR3 region is CASSRASANTGELFF. In DNA, the CDR3 is TGTGCCAGTAGTCGGGCTAGCGCGAACACCGGGGAGCTGTTTTTT.

The chain uses TRBV27 and TRBJ2-1; tentative D call: TRBD2 (7 bases). With 5 bases removed from V and 5 bases from J, the gap between germline ends came to 25 bases. The CDR3 sequence is 18 residues long. From germline, CDR1 is MNHEY and CDR2 SMNVEV (reference sequence). CDR3 amino acids: CASSGSRRELGAHNEQFF. CDR3 DNA sequence: TGTGCCAGCAGTGGCTCTCGGCGGGAGCTGGGGGCCCACAATGAGCAGTTCTTC.

This clone has only a few counts. V is TRBV4-2 and J is TRBJ2-1, with TRBD1 matching 9 bases. Germline CDR1 reads LGHNA; CDR2 reads YNFKEQ. Trimming at V came to 5 bases and at J to 8 bases, leaving 10 bases not matched to a gene. This CDR3 contains 15 residues. The CDR3 reads CASSRGQGSRHEQFF. DNA for the CDR3: TGTGCCAGCAGCAGAGGACAGGGGTCGCGCCATGAGCAGTTCTTC.

This sequence joins TRBV2 and TRBJ2-3; D not certain. Germline lookup yields CDR1 SNHLY and CDR2 FYNNEI. V lost 10 bases and J lost 1, with 21 bases in between. The CDR3 loop spans 16 amino acids. As DNA, the CDR3 is TGTGCCACCCACAGTGGGCAGGTGAAGGGCACAGATACGCAGTATTTT. The encoded protein is CATHSGQVKGTDTQYF.

The chain combines TRBV2 with TRBJ1-5; 8 bases map to TRBD1. Germline trimming cut 7 bases from V and 6 bases from J; bases unmatched to any gene: 5. CDR1 is SNHLY and CDR2 is FYNNEI in the germline V gene. The length of the CDR3 is 13 residues. CDR3 residues: CASTRQGSQPQHF. CDR3 nucleotide sequence: TGTGCCAGCACCCGACAGGGGAGTCAGCCCCAGCATTTT.

As to this clone: The junction differs from germline at one of its ends, possibly a read error. This sequence joins TRBV7-7 and TRBJ2-5, with 9 bases lining up with TRBD2. The CDR3 sequence is 15 residues long. Germline CDR1 is SSHAT and CDR2 is FNYEAQ (reference sequence). The CDR3 DNA sequence: TGTGCTAGCAGCCCGAGACTAGCGGATAAAGAGACCCAGTACTTC. This translates into CASSPRLADKETQYF.

The genes are TRBV30 and TRBJ2-7; 8 bases align to TRBD1. Germline V CDR1 and CDR2: GTSNPN, SVGIG (reference sequence). The ends lost 3 bases at V and 6 bases at J; junction bases unmatched: 13. The CDR3 runs to 15 residues. CDR3 sequence: CAWRHERTGFSEQYF. The CDR3 bases are TGTGCCTGGAGGCACGAAAGGACAGGGTTTTCCGAGCAGTACTTC.